These 12 T cell receptor beta chains came from one sample sequenced in a study of memory CD4+ T cells and cytomegalovirus serostatus. Single viable CD3+CD4+CD8-CD45RO+ cells were sorted as the memory CD4+ T cells. Method: immunoSEQ multiplex PCR; TCRdb's copy keeps in-frame clones and lacks some. The sample has around 53,000 clones, around 88% seen once. Material: memory CD4+ T cells from blood. The receptors stem from an adult in good health and CMV-seropositive.

The chain carries TRBV5-6 and TRBJ1-3; D is unresolved. This CDR3 has 13 amino acids. Deletions cut 0 bases from V and 1 base from J, with 2 bases between. In germline, CDR1 is SGHDT, CDR2 YYEEEE. In nucleotides, the CDR3 is TGTGCCAGCAGCTTGGGGTCTGGAAACACCATATATTTT. This gives the protein CASSLGSGNTIYF.

This chain links TRBV5-4 with TRBJ1-4, with 7 bases aligning to TRBD1. The germline CDR1 and CDR2 sequences are SGHNT and YYREEE (reference sequence). The ends lost 4 bases at V and 6 bases at J; junction bases unmatched: 6. The CDR3 covers 14 residues. The CDR3 DNA reads TGTGCCAGCAGCGACAGGGCGGGGGATGAAAAACTGTTTTTT. Translating gives CASSDRAGDEKLFF.

CDR3: CASSSPGGGTYEQYF. Written as DNA, the CDR3 is TGTGCCAGCAGCAGCCCCGGGGGGGGTACCTACGAGCAGTACTTC. This sequence joins TRBV28 and TRBJ2-7; 8 bases are a match to TRBD2. Germline V CDR1 and CDR2: MDHEN, SYDVKM. With 6 bases clipped from V and 2 bases from J, the junction kept 9 bases outside the gene matches. The CDR3 spans 15 residues.

This rearrangement joins TRBV11-2 to TRBJ2-6, with D perhaps TRBD1 (5 bases). The germline V gene encodes CDR1 SGHAT and CDR2 FQNNGV. The CDR3 has 14 amino acids. V gave up 5 bases and J gave up 4 bases, with 9 bases separating them. CDR3 nucleotides: TGTGCCAGCAGCGCGGCAGGGGGGGCCAACGTCCTGACTTTC. Translating it yields CASSAAGGANVLTF.

J is TRBJ2-7 and V is TRBV28; D is ambiguous. The V end lost 5 bases, the J end lost 6 bases, and 17 bases lay between the germline ends. Per germline, CDR1 MDHEN and CDR2 SYDVKM. The length of the CDR3 is 14 residues. The CDR3 DNA reads as TGTGCCAGCAGTCCTACAGCACTGTCGCGCGAGCAGTACTTC. Residues: CASSPTALSREQYF.

This clone has just one count. The chain employs TRBV7-2 and TRBJ2-4; the D gene is possibly TRBD2 (6 bases). The V end was cut by 6 bases, the J end by 10 bases, with 19 bases between. The CDR3 totals 14 residues. In germline, CDR1 is SGHTA, CDR2 FQGNSA. The CDR3 reads CASSPGLSSVIQYF. In nucleotides, the CDR3 is TGTGCCAGCAGTCCGGGACTCTCGTCCGTGATTCAGTACTTC.

The genes are TRBV2 and TRBJ2-3; D call uncertain. Trimming left V 6 bases short and J 8 bases short, with 9 bases between. The length of the CDR3 is 11 residues. CDR1 SNHLY and CDR2 FYNNEI come from the germline V gene. CDR3 DNA sequence: TGTGCCAGCAGGCCAGAACTTACGCAGTATTTT. Translation gives CASRPELTQYF.

The chain employs TRBV27 and TRBJ2-7, with 8 bases identical to TRBD1. Unmatched junction bases numbered 9, after V lost 10 bases and J lost 1 base. The CDR3 contains 14 residues. Germline V gene data show CDR1 as MNHEY and CDR2 as SMNVEV (reference sequence). This CDR3 is CATHPTGESYEQYF. The DNA of the CDR3 is TGTGCCACCCACCCGACAGGGGAATCCTACGAGCAGTACTTC.

This chain connects TRBV7-8 to TRBJ1-1, with 10 nucleotides matching TRBD1. After removal of 4 bases from V and 11 bases from J, the junction contained 16 bases not matched to a gene. Germline V gene data show CDR1 as SGHVS and CDR2 as FQNEAQ. This CDR3 has 16 residues. CDR3 residues: CASSSAWGTGVEEAFF. CDR3 nucleotide sequence: TGTGCCAGCAGCTCAGCGTGGGGGACAGGGGTCGAGGAGGCTTTCTTT.

In this sample, this clone turned up once. The J gene is TRBJ1-1, the V gene TRBV18; TRBD1 aligns across 9 bases. V was clipped by 4 bases and J by 3 bases; unmatched bases: 9. Germline V gene lookup returns CDR1 KGHSH and CDR2 LQKENI. The CDR3 runs to 16 residues. The CDR3 loop is CASSLDRGRTDTEAFF. For the CDR3, the DNA is TGTGCCAGCTCACTCGACAGGGGGAGAACGGACACTGAAGCTTTCTTT.

The chain joins TRBV4-3 to TRBJ1-4; D gene ambiguous. Deletions cut 1 base from V and 4 bases from J, with 19 bases between. Germline CDR1 is LGHNA and CDR2 is YSLEER. CDR3 length: 18 residues. The CDR3 reads CASSQGDAVSTYNEKLFF. CDR3 nucleotides: TGCGCCAGCAGCCAAGGGGATGCGGTGTCCACTTATAATGAAAAACTGTTTTTT.

The V call is TRBV19, the J call TRBJ2-4, with 9 nucleotides matching TRBD2. The V gene end was trimmed by 6 bases and the J gene end by 5 bases; junction bases not matched to a gene: 5. Germline-derived CDR1 and CDR2 are LNHDA and SQIVND (reference sequence). This CDR3 is 14 amino acids long. CDR3 residues: CASRRGTSQNIQYF. As DNA, the CDR3 is TGTGCCAGTAGACGCGGGACTAGCCAAAACATTCAGTACTTC.